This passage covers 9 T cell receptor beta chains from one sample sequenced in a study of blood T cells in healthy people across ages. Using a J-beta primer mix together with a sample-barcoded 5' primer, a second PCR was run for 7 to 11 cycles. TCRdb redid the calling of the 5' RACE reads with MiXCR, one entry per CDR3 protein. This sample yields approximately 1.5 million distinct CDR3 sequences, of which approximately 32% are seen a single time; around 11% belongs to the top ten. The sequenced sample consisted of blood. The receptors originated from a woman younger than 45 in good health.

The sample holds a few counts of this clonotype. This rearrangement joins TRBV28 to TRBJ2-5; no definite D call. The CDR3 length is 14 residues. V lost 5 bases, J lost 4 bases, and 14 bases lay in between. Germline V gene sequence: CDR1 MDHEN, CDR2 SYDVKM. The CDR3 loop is CASSPSSLRETQYF. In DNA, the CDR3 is TGTGCCAGCAGTCCCTCAAGCTTGAGAGAGACCCAGTACTTC. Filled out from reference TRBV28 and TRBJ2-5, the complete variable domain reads DVKVTQSSRYLVKRTGEKVFLECVQDMDHENMFWYRQDPGLGLRLIYFSYDVKMKEKGDIPEGYSVSREKKERFSLILESASTNQTSMYLCASSPSSLRETQYFGPGTRLLVL.

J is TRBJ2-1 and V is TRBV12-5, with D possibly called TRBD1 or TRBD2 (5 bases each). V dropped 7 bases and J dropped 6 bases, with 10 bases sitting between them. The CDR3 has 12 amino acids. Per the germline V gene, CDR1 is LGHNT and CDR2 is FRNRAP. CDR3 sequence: CASAAGGNEQFF. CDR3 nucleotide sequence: TGTGCTAGTGCCGCTGGGGGCAATGAGCAGTTCTTC.

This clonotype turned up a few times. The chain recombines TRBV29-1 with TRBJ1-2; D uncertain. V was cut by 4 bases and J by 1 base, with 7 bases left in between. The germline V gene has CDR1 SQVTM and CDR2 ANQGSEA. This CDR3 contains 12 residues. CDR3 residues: CSVVLGNYGYTF. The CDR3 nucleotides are TGCAGCGTTGTATTGGGTAACTATGGCTACACCTTC.

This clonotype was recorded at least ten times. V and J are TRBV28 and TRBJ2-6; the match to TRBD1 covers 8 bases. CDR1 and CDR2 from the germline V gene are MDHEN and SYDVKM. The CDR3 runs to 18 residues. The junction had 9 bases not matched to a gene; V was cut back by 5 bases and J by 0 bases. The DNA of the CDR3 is TGTGCCAGCAGTCCCATTACAGGGGGGAGCTCTGGGGCCAACGTCCTGACTTTC. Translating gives CASSPITGGSSGANVLTF.

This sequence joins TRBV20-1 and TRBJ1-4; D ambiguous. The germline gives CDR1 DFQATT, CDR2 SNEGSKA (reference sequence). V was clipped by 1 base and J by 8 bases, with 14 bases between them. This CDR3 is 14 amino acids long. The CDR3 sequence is CSARAAEEREKLFF. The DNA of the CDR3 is TGCAGTGCTAGAGCGGCGGAGGAGAGGGAAAAACTGTTTTTT.

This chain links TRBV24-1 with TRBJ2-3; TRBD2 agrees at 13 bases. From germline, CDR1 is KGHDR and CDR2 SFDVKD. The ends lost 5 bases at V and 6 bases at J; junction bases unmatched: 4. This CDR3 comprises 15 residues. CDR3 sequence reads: CATSGTSGRRDTQYF. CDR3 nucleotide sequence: TGTGCCACCAGTGGGACTAGCGGGAGAAGGGATACGCAGTATTTT.

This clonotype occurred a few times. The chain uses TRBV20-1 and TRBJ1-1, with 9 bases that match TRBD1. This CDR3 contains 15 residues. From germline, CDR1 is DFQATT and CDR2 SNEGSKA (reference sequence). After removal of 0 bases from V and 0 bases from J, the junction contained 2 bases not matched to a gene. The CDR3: CSARDGDRVNTEAFF. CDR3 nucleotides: TGCAGTGCTAGAGATGGGGACAGGGTGAACACTGAAGCTTTCTTT.

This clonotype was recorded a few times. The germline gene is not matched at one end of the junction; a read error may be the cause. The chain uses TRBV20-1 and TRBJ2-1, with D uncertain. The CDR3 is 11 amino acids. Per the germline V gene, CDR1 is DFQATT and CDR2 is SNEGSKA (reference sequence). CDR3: CSAPHRNGQFF. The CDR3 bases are TGCAGTGCTCCCCACCGTAATGGGCAGTTCTTC.

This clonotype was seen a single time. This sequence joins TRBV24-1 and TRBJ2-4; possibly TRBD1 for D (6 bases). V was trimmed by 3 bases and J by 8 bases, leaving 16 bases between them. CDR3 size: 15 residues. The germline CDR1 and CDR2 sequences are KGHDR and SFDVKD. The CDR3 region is CATSDNTGPADIQYF. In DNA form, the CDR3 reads TGTGCCACCAGTGATAACACAGGGCCGGCGGACATTCAGTACTTC.